Each of the 31 T cell receptor beta chains below was sequenced from the same sample in a study of shared clonotypes between healthy human individuals. The data were produced by immunoSEQ multiplex PCR, yet TCRdb's version contains in-frame clones alone and is incomplete. The sample lists 2 million to 2.5 million clones, approximately 94% seen once, with approximately 0.13% in the top ten. The sample was naive CD4+ T cells sorted from blood. Regarding subset: CD45RA+ positively selected. The receptor source for this set is a man between 18 and 29 years old in good health.

The V gene is TRBV5-1, the J gene TRBJ2-7; D is possibly TRBD2 (7 bases). CDR1 is SGHRS and CDR2 is YFSETQ in the germline V gene. The CDR3 totals 15 residues. V lost 4 bases and J lost 1, with 15 bases in between. CDR3 region: CASSLGGTNSYEQYF. The CDR3 DNA follows: TGCGCCAGCAGCCTGGGGGGGACAAATTCCTACGAGCAGTACTTC.

This chain joins TRBV18 and TRBJ2-7; no clear D gene. The CDR3 sequence is 14 residues long. V gave up 3 bases and J gave up 2 bases, with 11 bases separating them. In germline, CDR1 is KGHSH, CDR2 LQKENI. The CDR3 here is CASSPNTDAYEQYF. The CDR3, as DNA: TGTGCCAGCTCACCGAACACGGACGCCTACGAGCAGTACTTC.

In its sample, this clone was seen once. This rearrangement joins TRBV5-8 to TRBJ2-3; possible D gene TRBD1, 7 bases. CDR1 is SGHTS and CDR2 is YDEGEE in the germline V gene. The CDR3 loop spans 18 amino acids. With 1 base removed from V and 0 bases from J, the gap between germline ends came to 18 bases. The DNA of the CDR3 is TGTGCCAGCAGCTTGTGGTCCGGGGGACAGTCTAGCACAGATACGCAGTATTTT. Amino acid sequence: CASSLWSGGQSSTDTQYF.

This sequence joins TRBV7-2 and TRBJ1-2; 7 bases align to TRBD1. With V trimmed by 6 bases and J by 6 bases, 7 bases remained unmatched. CDR3 length: 13 residues. Germline values: CDR1 SGHTA, CDR2 FQGNSA. CDR3 in amino acids: CASRQGGGNGYTF. The CDR3 DNA reads as TGTGCCAGCAGACAAGGGGGCGGTAATGGCTACACCTTC.

The chain links TRBV7-2 to TRBJ2-1; D possibly matches TRBD1 or TRBD2 (5 bases each). This CDR3 region has 16 residues. CDR1 and CDR2 from the germline V gene are SGHTA and FQGNSA. Between the trimmed V and J ends, which lost 2 bases and 7 bases, there was a span of 18 bases. The CDR3 coding sequence is TGTGCCAGCAGCTTAAGAGGGACGTTGATGTGGAATGAGCAGTTCTTC. Encoded protein: CASSLRGTLMWNEQFF. Filled out from reference TRBV7-2 and TRBJ2-1, the complete variable domain reads GAGVSQSPSNKVTEKGKDVELRCDPISGHTALYWYRQSLGQGLEFLIYFQGNSAPDKSGLPSDRFSAERTGGSVSTLTIQRTQQEDSAVYLCASSLRGTLMWNEQFFGPGTRLTVL.

The V gene is TRBV7-2, the J gene TRBJ2-3; the match to TRBD2 covers 7 bases. V lost 1 base and J lost 6; bases outside the gene matches: 10. This CDR3 is built from 16 residues. The V gene's germline CDR1 is SGHTA and CDR2 FQGNSA. CDR3 protein: CASSLVAGATRDTQYF. CDR3 bases: TGTGCCAGCAGCTTAGTGGCGGGAGCCACCCGGGATACGCAGTATTTT.

The chain employs TRBV27 and TRBJ1-5, with a weak D call TRBD1 (5 bases). The ends were cut back, 6 bases at V and 0 bases at J, with 12 bases in the middle. Germline V gene sequence: CDR1 MNHEY, CDR2 SMNVEV (reference sequence). This CDR3 is built from 15 residues. The CDR3: CASSTLGGSNQPQHF. DNA of the CDR3: TGTGCCAGCAGCACCCTCGGGGGTAGCAATCAGCCCCAGCATTTT.

J is TRBJ2-3 and V is TRBV5-4; D assignment may be TRBD1 or TRBD2 (5 bases each). The CDR3 runs to 16 residues. Trimming cost V 3 bases and J 5 bases, with 19 bases left between them. Germline V gives CDR1 SGHNT, CDR2 YYREEE (reference sequence). CDR3 nucleotide sequence: TGTGCCAGCAGCTCGGCCCGGGACCAAAGCCAAGATACGCAGTATTTT. This encodes CASSSARDQSQDTQYF.

V usage is TRBV7-9 and J usage is TRBJ1-2; D is ambiguous. Trimming left V 1 base short and J 6 bases short, with 6 bases between. The germline V gene has CDR1 SEHNR and CDR2 FQNEAQ (reference sequence). The CDR3 runs 12 residues. The CDR3 region has the DNA TGTGCCAGCAGCTTAGATTGGGATGGCTACACCTTC. Amino acids: CASSLDWDGYTF. The full variable domain, rest sourced from reference TRBV7-9 and TRBJ1-2, is DTGVSQNPRHKITKRGQNVTFRCDPISEHNRLYWYRQTLGQGPEFLTYFQNEAQLEKSRLLSDRFSAERPKGSFSTLEIQRTEQGDSAMYLCASSLDWDGYTFGSGTRLTVV.

This clone was recorded once. The sample contains more than one DNA sequence encoding this CDR3. The chain combines TRBV5-6 with TRBJ1-2; TRBD1 matches 7 bases. There are 14 residues in the CDR3. V dropped 4 bases and J dropped 2; count of bases not matched to a gene: 5. Germline V gene lookup returns CDR1 SGHDT and CDR2 YYEEEE. The CDR3 bases are TGTGCCAGCAGCCTTACAGGGGCGAACTATGGCTACACCTTC. Amino acid sequence: CASSLTGANYGYTF. Looking up the rest from reference TRBV5-6 and TRBJ1-2 gives the full variable domain: DAGVTQSPTHLIKTRGQQVTLRCSPKSGHDTVSWYQQALGQGPQFIFQYYEEEERQRGNFPDRFSGHQFPNYSSELNVNALLLGDSALYLCASSLTGANYGYTFGSGTRLTVV.

This clone occurred once. The rearrangement joins TRBV4-2 to TRBJ2-3; TRBD2 matches at 11 bases. The junction had 5 bases not matched to a gene; V was cut back by 1 base and J by 5 bases. CDR1 and CDR2 from the germline V gene are LGHNA and YNFKEQ. The CDR3 extends over 16 amino acids. The CDR3 spells CASSQGNSGGGDTQYF. The CDR3 nucleotides read TGTGCCAGCAGCCAAGGAAATAGCGGGGGGGGAGATACGCAGTATTTT.

In nucleotides, the CDR3 is TGTGCCAGCAGTTTAGGGACAGGTTATTCACCCCTCCACTTT. Translation: CASSLGTGYSPLHF. V gene TRBV27 combines with J gene TRBJ1-6; TRBD1 matches 8 bases. After removal of 2 bases from V and 8 bases from J, the junction contained 2 bases not matched to a gene. The germline V gene encodes CDR1 MNHEY and CDR2 SMNVEV (reference sequence). The CDR3 has 14 residues.

A single count supports this clone. In the same sample, other DNA sequences code for this CDR3. The chain has TRBV18 and TRBJ2-3, with 11 nucleotides matching TRBD2. There are 15 residues in the CDR3. Germline values: CDR1 KGHSH, CDR2 LQKENI. V lost 6 bases, J lost 5 bases, and 7 bases stayed unmatched. CDR3 residues: CASSPGLAGLDTQYF. The CDR3, as DNA: TGTGCCAGCTCTCCCGGACTAGCGGGCCTAGATACGCAGTATTTT.

This sequence joins TRBV6-6 and TRBJ2-3, with 9 bases aligning to TRBD2. Germline lookup yields CDR1 MNHNY and CDR2 SVGAGI (reference sequence). After removal of 6 bases from V and 5 bases from J, the junction contained 12 bases not matched to a gene. The CDR3 consists of 16 residues. The CDR3 loop is CASSPMAGGPGDTQYF. The CDR3 DNA reads TGTGCCAGCAGCCCAATGGCGGGGGGGCCGGGAGATACGCAGTATTTT.

The rearrangement joins TRBV29-1 to TRBJ2-7; D unclear. This CDR3 spans 12 amino acids. CDR1 is SQVTM and CDR2 is ANQGSEA in the germline V gene. The CDR3 loop reads CNLSRVVYEQYF. CDR3 bases: TGCAACCTCTCACGGGTTGTCTACGAGCAGTACTTC.

Concerning this clone: The sample carries other DNA sequences with the same CDR3. V usage is TRBV4-1 and J usage is TRBJ1-5; D not resolved. CDR3 length: 14 residues. V gave up 0 bases and J gave up 0 bases, with 3 bases separating them. CDR1 is MGHRA, CDR2 YSYEKL, per germline. CDR3 sequence (DNA): TGCGCCAGCAGCCAAGAGAATAGCAATCAGCCCCAGCATTTT. It encodes CASSQENSNQPQHF.

This clone is a singleton in its sample. The genes are TRBV28 and TRBJ2-1; D not resolved. Looked up from germline, CDR1 is MDHEN and CDR2 is SYDVKM. The CDR3 has 14 amino acids. V dropped 5 bases and J dropped 0 bases, with 8 bases sitting between them. The CDR3 sequence is CASSRLSSYNEQFF. As DNA, the CDR3 is TGTGCCAGCAGTCGATTGAGCTCCTACAATGAGCAGTTCTTC.

This clone appeared once. The chain joins TRBV7-2 to TRBJ2-2, with 7 positions matching TRBD2. J was trimmed by 5 bases and V by 6 bases; bases with no gene match: 9. CDR3 length equals 15 residues. Germline V gives CDR1 SGHTA, CDR2 FQGNSA. CDR3 bases: TGTGCCAGCAGTCCATTGAGGGGAGGGACCGGGGAGCTGTTTTTT. Amino acid sequence: CASSPLRGGTGELFF.

J is TRBJ1-1 and V is TRBV19; D gene unclear. The CDR3 spans 15 residues. Germline V gene data show CDR1 as LNHDA and CDR2 as SQIVND (reference sequence). V lost 2 bases and J 2 bases, leaving 12 bases between the germline ends. The CDR3 loop reads CASSITGTVNTEAFF. CDR3 DNA: TGTGCCAGTAGTATAACGGGCACCGTAAACACTGAAGCTTTCTTT.

The CDR3 sequence is CASSAVERGGTDTQYF. For the CDR3, the DNA is TGTGCCAGCAGCGCCGTTGAGCGGGGAGGCACAGATACGCAGTATTTT. V and J are TRBV11-2 and TRBJ2-3, with 7 bases matching TRBD2. The CDR3 totals 16 residues. CDR1 and CDR2 (germline): SGHAT, FQNNGV. J gave up 1 base and V 5 bases, and 9 bases lay outside the gene matches.

V and J are TRBV7-2 and TRBJ2-7; 8 bases are a match to TRBD1. This CDR3 is 13 amino acids long. The trim removed 5 bases at V and 5 bases at J, leaving 5 bases unmatched. Germline V lookup: CDR1 SGHTA, CDR2 FQGNSA. The CDR3 DNA is TGTGCCAGCAGCATTGGACAGGGAAACGAGCAGTACTTC. Amino acid sequence: CASSIGQGNEQYF.

This sequence joins TRBV7-9 and TRBJ2-7, with TRBD2 identical over 8 bases. Trimming at V came to 4 bases and at J to 4 bases, leaving 6 bases not matched to a gene. Per the germline V gene, CDR1 is SEHNR and CDR2 is FQNEAQ (reference sequence). The CDR3 is 14 residues long. CDR3 DNA sequence: TGTGCCAGCAGCTCGCGGGAGGTTCGGTACGAGCAGTACTTC. Translated, it gives CASSSREVRYEQYF.

The chain is built from TRBV11-3 and TRBJ2-7; tentatively, D is TRBD1 (5 bases). The germline V gene has CDR1 SGHNT and CDR2 YENEEA. The CDR3 runs to 13 residues. The germline V and J ends were trimmed by 7 bases and 4 bases, with 14 bases remaining between them. The CDR3 sequence is CASMLTQGYEQYF. In nucleotides, the CDR3 is TGTGCCAGCATGCTGACCCAGGGTTACGAGCAGTACTTC.

The V and J genes are TRBV7-2 and TRBJ2-2, with TRBD2 as a possible D gene (5 bases). The CDR3 extends over 13 amino acids. Germline-derived CDR1 and CDR2 are SGHTA and FQGNSA. V lost 3 bases to trimming and J lost 7 bases, with 9 bases between them. For the CDR3, the DNA is TGTGCCAGCAGCTTCCCTAGCAGCGGGGAGCTGTTTTTT. Its protein is CASSFPSSGELFF.

This chain connects TRBV10-3 to TRBJ2-5; 9 bases are a match to TRBD2. Losses at the gene ends were 6 bases for V and 5 bases for J; bases not matched to a gene: 7. The CDR3 is 14 residues long. Germline lookup yields CDR1 ENHRY and CDR2 SYGVKD. As DNA, the CDR3 is TGTGCCATCAGACCAGCGGGAGGTGACGAGACCCAGTACTTC. This encodes CAIRPAGGDETQYF.

The chain has TRBV6-5 and TRBJ1-1; D remains ambiguous. The germline V gene encodes CDR1 MNHEY and CDR2 SVGAGI. With 7 bases removed from V and 3 bases from J, the gap between germline ends came to 18 bases. The CDR3 length is 15 residues. Here the CDR3 reads CASITTSAVYTEAFF. In DNA form, the CDR3 reads TGTGCCAGCATAACTACATCCGCGGTGTACACTGAAGCTTTCTTT.

V is TRBV29-1 and J is TRBJ1-2, with 8 positions matching TRBD1. The CDR3 contains 14 residues. Germline assignment: CDR1 SQVTM and CDR2 ANQGSEA. CDR3 DNA: TGCAGTTCCTCCCCGACAGGGGAGAACTATGGCTACACCTTC. Translating it yields CSSSPTGENYGYTF.

The sample holds many counts of this clone. The chain recombines TRBV5-1 with TRBJ2-5, with D maybe TRBD2 (5 bases). V gave up 1 base and J gave up 5 bases, with 15 bases separating them. Per the germline V gene, CDR1 is SGHRS and CDR2 is YFSETQ. CDR3 size: 15 residues. CDR3 DNA: TGCGCCAGCAGCTTGAGGAGGTGGGGTTCGGAGACCCAGTACTTC. This codes for CASSLRRWGSETQYF.

This sequence joins TRBV28 and TRBJ2-5; 9 positions agree with TRBD2. CDR1 is MDHEN and CDR2 is SYDVKM in the germline V gene. The CDR3 is made up of 14 amino acids. V lost 4 bases and J lost 2; bases outside the gene matches: 2. The CDR3 bases are TGTGCCAGCAGTTCCGCGGGGGGGCAAGAGACCCAGTACTTC. Translated: CASSSAGGQETQYF.

The gene calls are TRBV7-3 and TRBJ2-7; D perhaps matches TRBD1 (6 bases). This CDR3 spans 13 amino acids. The germline V and J ends were trimmed by 3 bases and 6 bases, with 12 bases remaining between them. The V gene's germline CDR1 is SGHTA and CDR2 FQGTGA. The CDR3 region is CASSFSRGGEQYF. The CDR3 DNA sequence: TGTGCCAGCAGCTTCTCCCGAGGGGGCGAGCAGTACTTC.

CDR3 region: CAWNVRGAKNIQYF. DNA for the CDR3: TGTGCCTGGAATGTGAGGGGGGCCAAAAACATTCAGTACTTC. J is TRBJ2-4 and V is TRBV30, with D possibly matching TRBD1 (6 bases). CDR1 and CDR2 from the germline V gene are GTSNPN and SVGIG (reference sequence). Trimming stripped 4 bases from V and 1 base from J, with 11 bases between. The CDR3 extends over 14 amino acids.